Below are 13 T cell receptor beta chains sequenced from a single sample in a study of control samples from healthy donors and cancer patients. Using immunoSEQ multiplex PCR, the repertoire was profiled, and TCRdb retains in-frame clones only, with some absent. The sample includes 250,000 to 300,000 clones, over 75% of them seen just once. What was sequenced was PBMCs. These receptor sequences come from a woman in her fifties or sixties with lung cancer.

V and J are TRBV4-1 and TRBJ2-7; D unclear. The CDR3 covers 17 residues. Germline V CDR1 and CDR2: MGHRA, YSYEKL. Trimming shortened V by 2 bases and J by 4 bases, and 21 bases separated the two germline ends. The CDR3 loop is CASSQPGQRRKAYEQYF. The CDR3, as DNA: TGCGCCAGCAGCCAACCAGGTCAGAGACGGAAAGCTTACGAGCAGTACTTC.

J is TRBJ2-7 and V is TRBV27; D unresolved. Trimming cost V 4 bases and J 3 bases, with 10 bases left between them. The CDR3 runs to 13 residues. Germline CDR1 MNHEY, CDR2 SMNVEV (reference sequence). CDR3 coding DNA: TGTGCCAGCAGTTCTGTTCCCCTCTACGAGCAGTACTTC. It translates to CASSSVPLYEQYF.

The rearrangement links TRBV6-5 to TRBJ2-7; D is ambiguous. V dropped 5 bases and J dropped 2 bases, with 7 bases sitting between them. The CDR3 totals 12 residues. Germline V lookup: CDR1 MNHEY, CDR2 SVGAGI. The CDR3 here is CASSKGTYEQYF. CDR3 nucleotide sequence: TGTGCCAGCAGTAAGGGTACCTACGAGCAGTACTTC.

In its sample, this clone was seen once. This same CDR3 is encoded by further DNA sequences in the sample. This rearrangement joins TRBV5-1 to TRBJ1-1; D perhaps matches TRBD1 (5 bases). This CDR3 contains 15 residues. CDR1 is SGHRS and CDR2 is YFSETQ in the germline V gene. The germline V and J ends were trimmed by 5 bases and 1 base, with 15 bases remaining between them. CDR3 region: CASSYQGAPNTEAFF. The CDR3 region has the DNA TGCGCCAGCAGTTACCAAGGGGCTCCGAACACTGAAGCTTTCTTT.

This clone has a handful of counts. The rearrangement links TRBV28 to TRBJ2-1; D is possibly TRBD2 (6 bases). Germline V lookup: CDR1 MDHEN, CDR2 SYDVKM. CDR3 length equals 15 residues. V was clipped by 6 bases and J by 4 bases, with 16 bases between them. In DNA form, the CDR3 reads TGTGCCAGCAGCCCCTCCGGCGGGATGTACAATGAGCAGTTCTTC. Its translation is CASSPSGGMYNEQFF.

This clone was recorded only once. The same CDR3 is also encoded by other DNA sequences in this sample. The V call is TRBV30, the J call TRBJ2-7; no reliable D call. The V gene's germline CDR1 is GTSNPN and CDR2 SVGIG (reference sequence). CDR3 length: 12 amino acids. The V end was cut by 1 base, the J end by 2 bases, with 6 bases between. This CDR3 reads CAWSDRAYEQYF. The DNA of the CDR3 is TGTGCCTGGAGTGATAGAGCCTACGAGCAGTACTTC.

The CDR3 sequence is CATSEYLISGNTQYF. CDR3 nucleotides: TGTGCCACCAGTGAGTACCTTATCTCGGGGAATACGCAGTATTTT. The genes are TRBV24-1 and TRBJ2-3, with D possibly TRBD2 on 5 matching bases. The ends were cut back, 4 bases at V and 7 bases at J, with 17 bases in the middle. CDR1 KGHDR and CDR2 SFDVKD come from the germline V gene. The CDR3 spans 15 residues.

V usage is TRBV6-4 and J usage is TRBJ2-2; D not certain. The length of the CDR3 is 13 residues. Trimming took 3 bases from V and 4 from J, leaving 6 bases between them. Germline CDR1 MRHNA, CDR2 SNTAGT. CDR3 sequence (DNA): TGTGCCAGCAGTGAAGACCCCACCGGGGAGCTGTTTTTT. It codes for CASSEDPTGELFF.

The sample holds one count of this clone. The chain joins TRBV6-5 to TRBJ2-7; 11 nucleotides align to TRBD2. The junction had 10 bases not matched to a gene; V was cut back by 6 bases and J by 6 bases. CDR3 length equals 15 residues. The V gene's germline CDR1 is MNHEY and CDR2 SVGAGI. CDR3 region: CASSYKTSGKGEQYF. The CDR3, as DNA: TGTGCCAGCAGCTATAAGACTAGCGGGAAAGGCGAGCAGTACTTC.

The chain joins TRBV10-1 to TRBJ2-1, with D perhaps being TRBD1 or TRBD2 (6 bases each). Germline V lookup: CDR1 WNHNN, CDR2 SYGVQD (reference sequence). The CDR3 runs 14 residues. Trimming stripped 2 bases from V and 3 bases from J, with 8 bases between. CDR3 DNA: TGCGCCAGCAGTGAGGGGGGGCTCTACAATGAGCAGTTCTTC. It codes for CASSEGGLYNEQFF.

The chain links TRBV5-1 to TRBJ2-7; D may be TRBD1 (6 bases). Germline-derived CDR1 and CDR2 are SGHRS and YFSETQ. V lost 3 bases, J lost 4 bases, and 14 bases lay in between. The CDR3 consists of 14 residues. The CDR3, as DNA: TGCGCCAGCAGCTCCCAAGGACAGCATTACGAGCAGTACTTC. It specifies CASSSQGQHYEQYF. The variable domain in full, with the rest retrieved from reference TRBV5-1 and TRBJ2-7, is KAGVTQTPRYLIKTRGQQVTLSCSPISGHRSVSWYQQTPGQGLQFLFEYFSETQRNKGNFPGRFSGRQFSNSRSEMNVSTLELGDSALYLCASSSQGQHYEQYFGPGTRLTVT.

This clone was counted a few times. This rearrangement joins TRBV13 to TRBJ1-1; perhaps TRBD1 as D (6 bases). The germline V gene has CDR1 PRHDT and CDR2 FYEKMQ (reference sequence). Trimming took 5 bases from V and 6 from J, leaving 13 bases between them. CDR3 size: 13 residues. The DNA for the CDR3 is TGTGCCAGCAGCACTTACAGGGCTCCTGAAGCTTTCTTT. Amino acids: CASSTYRAPEAFF.

CDR3 bases: TGTGCCAGCAACCCTTTCTTCCAGGACTTCTCCGAGCAGTACTTC. Protein product: CASNPFFQDFSEQYF. This rearrangement joins TRBV6-5 to TRBJ2-7, with a weak D call TRBD2 (5 bases). Germline V CDR1 and CDR2: MNHEY, SVGAGI. This CDR3 spans 15 amino acids. Trimming removed 7 bases at V and 6 bases at J, with 22 bases between.